Following are 16 T cell receptor beta chains from one sample sequenced in a study of T cells expressing NK-cell markers. TCRdb reprocessed the 5' RACE reads and reports one entry per CDR3 protein, with no DNA. The sample totals roughly 15,000 distinct CDR3 sequences; its top ten clones hold over 50%. The sequenced sample was blood T cells: a sorted CD56 or NKG2C T cell subset, CD4+ or CD8+ T cells, or bulk PBMC T cells (not recorded which). These TCRs come from a man aged 18-75 years in good health.

This chain links TRBV7-3 with TRBJ2-5; lacking DNA, the TRBD1 call made by TCRdb goes unchecked. Germline CDR1 and CDR2: SGHTA and FQGTGA. This CDR3 region has 14 residues. CDR3 sequence reads: CASSRTGGRETQYF.

This chain joins TRBV12-3 or TRBV12-4 and TRBJ1-2. The CDR3 loop spans 14 amino acids. The CDR3 is CASSLRAENYGYTF.

The chain carries TRBV18 and TRBJ2-5; without DNA, the TCRdb call of TRBD1 cannot be checked. The V gene's germline CDR1 is KGHSH and CDR2 LQKENI. The CDR3 is 17 residues long. CDR3 residues: CASSPGQPGAWLETQYF.

CDR3 sequence: CASGDGGPLGNEQFF. The gene calls are TRBV12-3 or TRBV12-4 and TRBJ2-1; without DNA, the TCRdb call of TRBD1 cannot be checked. The length of the CDR3 is 15 residues.

CDR3 loop: CSARDSDGGRAHEQFF. This rearrangement joins TRBV20-1 to TRBJ2-1; TCRdb designates TRBD2, a call that cannot be tested without DNA. Germline V gene data show CDR1 as DFQATT and CDR2 as SNEGSKA (reference sequence). The CDR3 contains 16 residues.

The rearrangement uses TRBV15 and TRBJ2-2; with no DNA, the TCRdb D assignment of TRBD2 cannot be verified. Germline V gene data show CDR1 as LNHNV and CDR2 as YYDKDF (reference sequence). The CDR3 contains 17 residues. The CDR3 region is CATSRDLTGAGTGELFF.

The J gene is TRBJ2-7, the V gene TRBV7-2; no DNA is available, so the TRBD1 call from TCRdb remains unchecked. This CDR3 contains 16 residues. Per the germline V gene, CDR1 is SGHTA and CDR2 is FQGNSA. The chain's CDR3 is CASSSLAGTNLYEQYF.

J is TRBJ2-1 and V is TRBV20-1; TCRdb's D gene call, TRBD2, goes unchecked for lack of DNA. The germline CDR1 and CDR2 sequences are DFQATT and SNEGSKA (reference sequence). The CDR3 has 15 amino acids. CDR3 in amino acids: CSANNPGTSGNEQFF.

The gene calls are TRBV19 and TRBJ2-2; the D call of TRBD1 rests on TCRdb alone, since no DNA is present to check it. There are 15 residues in the CDR3. Germline CDR1 LNHDA, CDR2 SQIVND (reference sequence). The CDR3 sequence is CASRRTGENTGELFF.

CDR3 amino acids: CASSPGRGTGKSEQYF. This chain links TRBV7-6 with TRBJ2-7; TCRdb's assignment of TRBD1 cannot be checked, as there is no DNA. This CDR3 has 16 amino acids. CDR1 SGHVS and CDR2 FNYEAQ come from the germline V gene.

The chain links TRBV12-3 or TRBV12-4 to TRBJ2-7. This CDR3 region has 16 residues. CDR3 in amino acids: CASSLGGSGSAYEQYF.

V usage is TRBV20-1 and J usage is TRBJ2-7; lacking DNA, the TRBD2 call made by TCRdb goes unchecked. Germline V CDR1 and CDR2: DFQATT, SNEGSKA (reference sequence). The length of the CDR3 is 17 residues. CDR3 region: CSAREDGPAGGSYEQYF.

V gene TRBV12-3 or TRBV12-4 combines with J gene TRBJ2-1; TCRdb designates TRBD1, a call that cannot be tested without DNA. This CDR3 region has 13 residues. This CDR3 reads CASSLTSGGEQFF.

The genes are TRBV11-2 and TRBJ1-2; TCRdb outputs TRBD1, but without DNA this stays unchecked. The CDR3 extends over 15 amino acids. Germline V CDR1 and CDR2: SGHAT, FQNNGV. The CDR3 loop reads CASSLVPGEDYGYTF.

V and J are TRBV5-6 and TRBJ2-1; the D gene TCRdb calls, TRBD2, cannot be checked with no DNA. In germline, CDR1 is SGHDT, CDR2 YYEEEE. The CDR3 is 17 residues long. Here the CDR3 reads CASSPILGLAIDNEQFF.

This chain links TRBV28 with TRBJ1-6; TCRdb selects TRBD1, and the lack of DNA leaves this call unchecked. CDR3 length: 13 amino acids. The V gene's germline CDR1 is MDHEN and CDR2 SYDVKM. CDR3 sequence reads: CASSRADISPLHF.